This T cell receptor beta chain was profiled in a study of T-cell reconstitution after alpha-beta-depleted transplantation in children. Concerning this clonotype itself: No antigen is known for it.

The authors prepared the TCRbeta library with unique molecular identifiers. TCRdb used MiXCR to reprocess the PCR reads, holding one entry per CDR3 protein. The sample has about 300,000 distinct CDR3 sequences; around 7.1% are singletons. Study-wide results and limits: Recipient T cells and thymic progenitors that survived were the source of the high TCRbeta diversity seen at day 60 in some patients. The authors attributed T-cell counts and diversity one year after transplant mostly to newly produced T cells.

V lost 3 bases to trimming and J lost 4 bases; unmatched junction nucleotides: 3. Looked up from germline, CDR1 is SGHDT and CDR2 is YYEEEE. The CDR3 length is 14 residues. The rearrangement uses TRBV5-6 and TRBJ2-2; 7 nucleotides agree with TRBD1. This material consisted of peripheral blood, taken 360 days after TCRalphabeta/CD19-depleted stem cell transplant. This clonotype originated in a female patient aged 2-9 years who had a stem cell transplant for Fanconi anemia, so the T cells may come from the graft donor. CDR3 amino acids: CASSWGQRTGELFF. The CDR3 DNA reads TGTGCCAGCAGCTGGGGACAGCGCACCGGGGAGCTGTTTTTT.